One and the same sample provided the 12 T cell receptor beta chains below, sequenced in a study of T cell responses to AZD1222 COVID-19 vaccine. The protocol was immunoSEQ multiplex PCR, while the TCRdb copy is restricted to in-frame clones and leaves out a portion. Of roughly 150,000 clones in the sample, over 80% are singletons; the top ten hold about a tenth. Sample: peripheral blood, taken 28 days after the second AZD1222 dose. Receptor source: an adult who received the AZD1222 COVID-19 vaccine.

This clone was observed a handful of times. The J gene is TRBJ2-3, the V gene TRBV10-3, with D perhaps being TRBD1 or TRBD2 (5 bases each). This CDR3 is 16 amino acids long. Trimming removed 4 bases from V and 3 bases from J, with 17 bases in between. Looked up from germline, CDR1 is ENHRY and CDR2 is SYGVKD. The CDR3 sequence is CAISALGASKTDTQYF. CDR3 nucleotide sequence: TGTGCCATCAGTGCCCTAGGGGCTAGCAAAACAGATACGCAGTATTTT.

The chain recombines TRBV4-2 with TRBJ2-5; the D is unclear. Per the germline V gene, CDR1 is LGHNA and CDR2 is YNFKEQ. There are 14 residues in the CDR3. V dropped 0 bases and J dropped 1 base, with 6 bases sitting between them. The CDR3 sequence: CASSQDFTQETQYF. DNA for the CDR3: TGTGCCAGCAGCCAAGATTTTACCCAAGAGACCCAGTACTTC.

This sequence joins TRBV7-2 and TRBJ1-2, with no clear D. Germline CDR1 reads SGHTA; CDR2 reads FQGNSA. The V end was cut by 0 bases, the J end by 4 bases, with 9 bases between. The CDR3 covers 14 residues. CDR3 bases: TGTGCCAGCAGCTTAGCCCAGAGTTCCTATGGCTACACCTTC. Its protein is CASSLAQSSYGYTF.

The genes are TRBV12-3 or TRBV12-4 and TRBJ2-7; a possible D gene is TRBD2 (5 bases). V dropped 0 bases and J dropped 6 bases, with 9 bases sitting between them. The CDR3 consists of 13 residues. Here the CDR3 reads CASSLAGVFEQYF. The DNA for the CDR3 is TGTGCCAGCAGTTTAGCGGGAGTCTTCGAGCAGTACTTC.

This chain connects TRBV5-1 to TRBJ2-1; 8 bases match TRBD2. V shed 4 bases and J 5 bases; nucleotides not matched to a gene: 8. Germline V lookup: CDR1 SGHRS, CDR2 YFSETQ. This CDR3 has 15 residues. Here the CDR3 DNA reads TGCGCCAGCAGCCAACCACCGGGACTAGACAATGAGCAGTTCTTC. Amino acid sequence: CASSQPPGLDNEQFF.

V gene TRBV6-2 or TRBV6-3 combines with J gene TRBJ1-1; D uncertain. CDR1 MNHEY and CDR2 SVGEGT come from the germline V gene. The germline V and J ends were trimmed by 5 bases and 1 base, with 8 bases remaining between them. This CDR3 region has 13 residues. The CDR3 here is CASSPRPNTEAFF. Here the CDR3 DNA reads TGTGCCAGCAGTCCGAGACCGAACACTGAAGCTTTCTTT.

There are a few counts of this clone. The chain joins TRBV6-5 to TRBJ1-3; 8 bases fit TRBD1. V trimming: 5 bases; J trimming: 2 bases; junction bases outside the gene matches: 2. The CDR3 loop spans 14 amino acids. Germline CDR1 is MNHEY and CDR2 is SVGAGI. The CDR3 DNA reads TGTGCCAGCAGTATACAGGGGGCTGGAAACACCATATATTTT. Its translation: CASSIQGAGNTIYF.

This chain joins TRBV11-3 and TRBJ2-1, with 10 bases aligning to TRBD1. The CDR3 sequence is 16 residues long. Per the germline V gene, CDR1 is SGHNT and CDR2 is YENEEA. J gave up 6 bases and V 1 base, and 6 bases lay outside the gene matches. Here the CDR3 reads CASSLVGQGLSNEQFF. The CDR3 bases are TGTGCCAGCAGCTTAGTGGGACAGGGGCTTAGCAATGAGCAGTTCTTC.

V gene TRBV28 combines with J gene TRBJ1-2; 7 nucleotides align to TRBD1. Germline CDR1 is MDHEN and CDR2 is SYDVKM. The CDR3 extends over 15 amino acids. J lost 7 bases, V lost 6 bases, and 14 bases had no gene match. CDR3 region: CASSRRTGGDGGYTF. CDR3 DNA sequence: TGTGCCAGCAGCCGCAGGACAGGAGGGGACGGTGGCTACACCTTC.

The J gene is TRBJ2-3, the V gene TRBV18; the D gene is possibly TRBD1 (5 bases). V lost 2 bases, J lost 5 bases, and 11 bases lay in between. Germline V gene sequence: CDR1 KGHSH, CDR2 LQKENI. This CDR3 contains 14 residues. In DNA form, the CDR3 reads TGTGCCAGCTCACCAGTTGGCAGGGTAGATACGCAGTATTTT. Amino acids: CASSPVGRVDTQYF.

The J gene is TRBJ2-7, the V gene TRBV5-6; D is possibly TRBD2 (5 bases). Germline V gene lookup returns CDR1 SGHDT and CDR2 YYEEEE. The CDR3 spans 16 residues. Trimming stripped 4 bases from V and 4 bases from J, with 21 bases between. In nucleotides, the CDR3 is TGTGCCAGCAGCCCTCACGTAGCGACGGGCGGATACGAGCAGTACTTC. Translated, it gives CASSPHVATGGYEQYF.

V and J are TRBV21-1 and TRBJ1-3. TRBV21-1 is noted as a pseudogene. The CDR3 covers 16 residues. The chain's CDR3 is CASSKGEGASGNTIYF. The CDR3 nucleotides read TGTGCCAGCAGCAAAGGGGAGGGTGCCTCTGGAAACACCATATATTTT.